The sample holds a few counts of the clone carrying this TCR beta chain. Antigen: not known. Researchers attached unique molecular identifiers to individual cDNA molecules. One entry per CDR3 protein, called by TCRdb with MiXCR from the 5' RACE reads. The table has fewer than 120,000 distinct CDR3 sequences, around 12% seen once. The data belong to a study of early T cells in non-severe SARS-CoV-2 infection. Background on the study: From unsorted whole blood, bulk RNA was sequenced, and the chains remained unpaired. Study-wide results and limits: VDJdb-based matching was biased toward anti-spike CD8 responses and missed private and CD4 specificities.

This CDR3 spans 14 amino acids. V lost 6 bases, J lost 4 bases, and 13 bases lay in between. The sequence was obtained from an adult who was a healthcare worker with PCR-confirmed SARS-CoV-2 infection or an uninfected control (not recorded which). Here the sequenced sample was whole blood, taken at baseline. The chain joins TRBV12-3 or TRBV12-4 to TRBJ2-4; D is possibly TRBD1 (6 bases). The CDR3 is CASSLSGEKNIQYF. The CDR3 DNA reads as TGTGCCAGCAGCCTCTCAGGGGAAAAAAACATTCAGTACTTC.